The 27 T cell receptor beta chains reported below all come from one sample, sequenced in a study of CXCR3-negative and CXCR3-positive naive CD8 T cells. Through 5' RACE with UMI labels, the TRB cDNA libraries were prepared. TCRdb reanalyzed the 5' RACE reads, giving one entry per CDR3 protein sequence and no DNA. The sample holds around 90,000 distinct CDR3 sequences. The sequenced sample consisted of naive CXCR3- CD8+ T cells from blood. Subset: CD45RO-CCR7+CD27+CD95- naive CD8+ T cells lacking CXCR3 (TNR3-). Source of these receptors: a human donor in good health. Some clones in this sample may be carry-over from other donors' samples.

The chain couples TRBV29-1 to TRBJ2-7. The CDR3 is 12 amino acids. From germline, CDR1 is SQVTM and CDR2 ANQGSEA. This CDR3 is CSVVAVANEQYF.

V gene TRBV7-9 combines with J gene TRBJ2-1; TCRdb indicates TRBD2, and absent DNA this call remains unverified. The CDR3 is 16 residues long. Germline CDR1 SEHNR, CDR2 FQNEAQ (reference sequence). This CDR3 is CASSLGAGELVYEQFF.

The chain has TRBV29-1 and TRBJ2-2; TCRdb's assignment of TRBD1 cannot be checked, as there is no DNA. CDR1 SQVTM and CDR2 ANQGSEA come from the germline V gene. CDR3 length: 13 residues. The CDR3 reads CSVDRGLGGELFF.

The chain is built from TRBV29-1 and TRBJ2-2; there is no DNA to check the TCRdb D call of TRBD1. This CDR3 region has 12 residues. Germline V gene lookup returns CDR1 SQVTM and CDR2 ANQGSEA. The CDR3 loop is CSVVIGGGELFF.

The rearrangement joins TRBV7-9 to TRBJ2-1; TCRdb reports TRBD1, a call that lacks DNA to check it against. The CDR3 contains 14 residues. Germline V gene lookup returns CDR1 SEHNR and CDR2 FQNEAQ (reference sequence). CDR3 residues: CASSPRVGPNEQFF.

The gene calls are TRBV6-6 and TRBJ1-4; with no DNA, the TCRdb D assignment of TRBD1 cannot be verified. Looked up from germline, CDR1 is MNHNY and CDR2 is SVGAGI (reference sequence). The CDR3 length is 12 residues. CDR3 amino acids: CASSYDPEELFF.

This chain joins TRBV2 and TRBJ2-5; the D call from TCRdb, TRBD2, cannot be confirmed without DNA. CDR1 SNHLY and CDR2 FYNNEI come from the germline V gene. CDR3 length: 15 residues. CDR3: CASHGTSVLQETQYF. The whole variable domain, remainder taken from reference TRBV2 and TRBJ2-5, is EPEVTQTPSHQVTQMGQEVILRCVPISNHLYFYWYRQILGQKVEFLVSFYNNEISEKSEIFDDQFSVERPDGSNFTLKIRSTKLEDSAMYFCASHGTSVLQETQYFGPGTRLLVL.

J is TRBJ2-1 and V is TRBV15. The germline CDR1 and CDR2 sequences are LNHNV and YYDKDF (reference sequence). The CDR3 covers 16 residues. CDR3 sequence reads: CATSRDRQLGINEQFF.

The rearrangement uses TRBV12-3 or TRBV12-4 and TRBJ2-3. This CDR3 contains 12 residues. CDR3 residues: CASSFRTDTQYF.

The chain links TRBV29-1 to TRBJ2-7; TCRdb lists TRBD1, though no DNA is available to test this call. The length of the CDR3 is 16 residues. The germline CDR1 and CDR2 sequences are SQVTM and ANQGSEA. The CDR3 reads CSVETTRLDSVYEQYF.

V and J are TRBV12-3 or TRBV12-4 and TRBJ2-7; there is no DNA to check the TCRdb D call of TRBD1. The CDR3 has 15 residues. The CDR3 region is CASSLQGNQPYEQYF.

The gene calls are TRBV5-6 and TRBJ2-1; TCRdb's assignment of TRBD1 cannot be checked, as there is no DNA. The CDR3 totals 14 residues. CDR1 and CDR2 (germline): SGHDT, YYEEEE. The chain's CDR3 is CASSFGRSGNEQFF.

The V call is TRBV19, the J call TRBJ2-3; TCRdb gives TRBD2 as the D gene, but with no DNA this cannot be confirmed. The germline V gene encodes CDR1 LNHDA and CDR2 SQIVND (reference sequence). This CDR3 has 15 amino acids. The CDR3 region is CASTPRREMPDTQYF.

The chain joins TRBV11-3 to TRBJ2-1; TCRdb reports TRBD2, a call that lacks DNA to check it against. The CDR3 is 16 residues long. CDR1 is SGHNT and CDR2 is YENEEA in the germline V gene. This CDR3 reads CASSPSSGLDYNEQFF.

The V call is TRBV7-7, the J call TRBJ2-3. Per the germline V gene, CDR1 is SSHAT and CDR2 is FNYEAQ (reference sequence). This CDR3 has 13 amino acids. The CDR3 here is CASSLAEAGTQYF.

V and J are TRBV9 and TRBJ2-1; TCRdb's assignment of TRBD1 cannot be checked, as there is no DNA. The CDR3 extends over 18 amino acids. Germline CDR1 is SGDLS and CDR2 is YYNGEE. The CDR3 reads CASSPHPGAAEAVNEQFF. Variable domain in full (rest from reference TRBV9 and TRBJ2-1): DSGVTQTPKHLITATGQRVTLRCSPRSGDLSVYWYQQSLDQGLQFLIQYYNGEERAKGNILERFSAQQFPDLHSELNLSSLELGDSALYFCASSPHPGAAEAVNEQFFGPGTRLTVL.

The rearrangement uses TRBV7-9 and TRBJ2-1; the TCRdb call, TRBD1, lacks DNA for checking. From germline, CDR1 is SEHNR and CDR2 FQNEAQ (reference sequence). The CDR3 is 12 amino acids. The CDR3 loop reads CASSSLSNEQFF.

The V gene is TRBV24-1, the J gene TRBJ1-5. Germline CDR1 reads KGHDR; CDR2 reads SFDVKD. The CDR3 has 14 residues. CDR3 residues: CATSEAGPNQPQHF.

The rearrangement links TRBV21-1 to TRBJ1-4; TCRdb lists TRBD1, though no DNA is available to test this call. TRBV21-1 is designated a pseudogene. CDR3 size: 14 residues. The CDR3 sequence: CASSPKGANEKLFF.

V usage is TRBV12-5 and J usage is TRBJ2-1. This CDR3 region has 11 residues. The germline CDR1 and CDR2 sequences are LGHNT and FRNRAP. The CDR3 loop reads CASGLVNEQFF.

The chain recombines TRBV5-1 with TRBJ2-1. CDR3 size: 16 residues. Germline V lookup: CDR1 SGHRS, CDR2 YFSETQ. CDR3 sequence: CASSLEQPSSYNEQFF.

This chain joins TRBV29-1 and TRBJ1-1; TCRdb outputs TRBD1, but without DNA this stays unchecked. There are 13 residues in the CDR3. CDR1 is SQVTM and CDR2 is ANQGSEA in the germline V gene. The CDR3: CSVDYRGNTEAFF.

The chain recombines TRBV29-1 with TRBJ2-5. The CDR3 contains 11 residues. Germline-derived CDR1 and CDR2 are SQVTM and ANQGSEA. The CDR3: CSVGPDGTQYF. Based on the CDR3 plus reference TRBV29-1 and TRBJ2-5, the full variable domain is SAVISQKPSRDICQRGTSLTIQCQVDSQVTMMFWYRQQPGQSLTLIATANQGSEATYESGFVIDKFPISRPNLTFSTLTVSNMSPEDSSIYLCSVGPDGTQYFGPGTRLLVL.

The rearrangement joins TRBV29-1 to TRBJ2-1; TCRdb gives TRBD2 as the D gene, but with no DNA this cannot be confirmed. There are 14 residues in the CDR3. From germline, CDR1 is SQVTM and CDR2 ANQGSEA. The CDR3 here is CSVESSGRSDEQFF.

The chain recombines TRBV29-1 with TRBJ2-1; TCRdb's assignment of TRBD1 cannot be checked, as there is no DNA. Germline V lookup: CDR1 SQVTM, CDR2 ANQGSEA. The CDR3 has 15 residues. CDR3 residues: CSVEGGSGSYNEQFF.

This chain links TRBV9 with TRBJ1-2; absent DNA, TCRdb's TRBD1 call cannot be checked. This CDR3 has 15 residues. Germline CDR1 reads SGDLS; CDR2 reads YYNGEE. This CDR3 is CASSAGGGRSYGYTF.

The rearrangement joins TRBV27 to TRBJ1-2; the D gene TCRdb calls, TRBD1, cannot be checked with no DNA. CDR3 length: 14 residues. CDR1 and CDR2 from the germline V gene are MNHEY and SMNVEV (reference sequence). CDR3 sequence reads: CASGIDTGLLGYTF.